Listed below are T cell receptor beta chains from one sample, sequenced in a study of patients and donors after allogeneic stem cell transplantation. TCRdb redid the calling of the RT-PCR reads with MiXCR, one entry per CDR3 protein. The sample carries 30,000 to 35,000 distinct CDR3 sequences, nearly 7% recorded once. The sample taken for sequencing was blood, either unsorted or a sorted T cell fraction (not recorded which). The origin of the receptors is a human donor who was either an allogeneic HSCT recipient or a stem cell or donor lymphocyte infusion donor (not recorded which). It is not recorded whose cells these are; they may come from a transplant donor. The CDR3 runs from the conserved cysteine through the conserved F or W. A D gene is named only where the DNA matches it firmly. The size of a clone is reported for some rows only, either as once, few or many, or as a class for expanded clones.

d_call | j_call | v_call | clone_size | cdr3_aa | cdr3_nt
- | TRBJ2-2 | TRBV27 | - | CASSLLGTGELFF | TGTGCCAGCAGTTTATTGGGCACCGGGGAGCTGTTTTTT
- | TRBJ2-6 | TRBV18 | few | CASSGSQAGANVLTF | TGTGCCAGCTCAGGGAGTCAGGCTGGGGCCAACGTCCTGACTTTC
TRBD2 | TRBJ2-3 | TRBV10-3 | few | CAISPGTSGLYLTQYF | TGTGCCATCAGCCCCGGGACTAGCGGGCTCTACCTTACGCAGTATTTT
- | TRBJ2-1 | TRBV5-1 | many | CASSLVATGYNEQFF | TGCGCCAGCAGCTTGGTAGCGACCGGATACAATGAGCAGTTCTTC
- | TRBJ2-7 | TRBV21-1 | - | CASSKSGTATYEQYF | TGTGCCAGCAGCAAATCGGGGACAGCGACCTACGAGCAGTACTTC
- | TRBJ1-1 | TRBV28 | many | CASSPGRWTEAFF | TGTGCCAGCAGTCCCGGGAGGTGGACTGAAGCTTTCTTT
- | TRBJ2-1 | TRBV5-1 | - | CASSSVLKTGYNEQFF | TGCGCCAGCAGCTCAGTCCTGAAGACAGGATACAATGAGCAGTTCTTC
- | TRBJ2-5 | TRBV4-3 | - | CASSQERLQETQYF | TGCGCCAGCAGCCAAGAAAGACTACAAGAGACCCAGTACTTC
TRBD1 | TRBJ2-7 | TRBV7-9 | many | CASSLADRGYEQYF | TGTGCCAGCAGCTTAGCCGACAGGGGCTACGAGCAGTACTTC
- | TRBJ2-1 | TRBV7-6 | few | CASSLAPASYPLSDNEQFF | TGTGCCAGCAGCTTAGCACCGGCTAGCTACCCCCTCTCGGACAATGAGCAGTTCTTC
- | TRBJ1-2 | TRBV28 | few | CASSLYGGGYTF | TGTGCCAGCAGTTTATACGGAGGCGGCTACACCTTC
TRBD1 | TRBJ1-6 | TRBV7-2 | many | CASRPGTEKSPLHF | TGTGCCAGCAGACCCGGGACAGAAAAGTCACCCCTCCACTTT
TRBD1 | TRBJ1-5 | TRBV6-2/TRBV6-3 | many | CASSPWTGKNQPQHF | TGTGCCAGCAGCCCCTGGACAGGGAAAAATCAGCCCCAGCATTTT
- | TRBJ1-3 | TRBV28 | few | CASSLNLGNGNTIYF | TGTGCCAGCAGTTTAAATTTGGGGAATGGAAACACCATATATTTT
- | TRBJ2-1 | TRBV15 | medium-sized | CATSRQGGTHNEQFF | TGTGCCACCAGCAGACAGGGTGGAACGCACAATGAGCAGTTCTTC
TRBD1 | TRBJ2-1 | TRBV20-1 | few | CSARDRDRYNEQFF | TGCAGTGCTAGAGATCGGGACAGGTACAATGAGCAGTTCTTC
TRBD2 | TRBJ2-5 | TRBV15 | many | CATSKDLGGRETQYF | TGTGCCACCAGCAAGGATTTGGGCGGGAGGGAGACCCAGTACTTC
TRBD1 | TRBJ2-3 | TRBV27 | few | CASSFYRGRTDTQYF | TGTGCCAGCAGTTTCTACAGGGGGCGCACAGATACGCAGTATTTT
- | TRBJ1-1 | TRBV7-9 | many | CASSPQGGRTAEAFF | TGTGCCAGCAGCCCACAGGGAGGACGGACCGCTGAAGCTTTCTTT
- | TRBJ2-1 | TRBV7-9 | - | CASSLEGGILGEQFF | TGTGCCAGCAGCTTAGAAGGGGGGATCTTGGGTGAGCAGTTCTTC
TRBD1 | TRBJ2-5 | TRBV19 | - | CASSQTGVTETQYF | TGTGCCAGTAGTCAGACAGGGGTCACAGAGACCCAGTACTTC
- | TRBJ1-2 | TRBV11-1 | many | CASSLAAEIYGYTF | TGTGCCAGCAGCTTAGCGGCAGAAATCTATGGCTACACCTTC
TRBD2 | TRBJ2-1 | TRBV24-1 | many | CATSLSGRPNEQFF | TGTGCCACCAGTTTAAGCGGGAGACCCAATGAGCAGTTCTTC
- | TRBJ2-7 | TRBV6-5 | many | CASSYSYFAGTPYEQYF | TGTGCCAGCAGTTACTCCTACTTTGCGGGAACCCCCTACGAGCAGTACTTC
- | TRBJ2-5 | TRBV24-1 | few | CATSDPGGVHGGTQYF | TGTGCCACCAGTGATCCTGGGGGAGTCCACGGGGGGACCCAGTACTTC
TRBD2 | TRBJ2-2 | TRBV20-1 | many | CSARARLAGETGELFF | TGCAGTGCCCGCGCCAGACTAGCGGGAGAGACCGGGGAGCTGTTTTTT
- | TRBJ1-2 | TRBV3-1 | many | CASSQDLAGLYGYTF | TGTGCCAGCAGCCAAGATTTGGCCGGCCTCTATGGCTACACCTTC
TRBD2 | TRBJ2-6 | TRBV7-3 | few | CASSSSGAGANVLTF | TGTGCCAGCAGCTCCAGCGGGGCGGGGGCCAACGTCCTGACTTTC
TRBD1 | TRBJ2-7 | TRBV6-1 | many | CASSEQGEHYEQYF | TGTGCCAGCAGTGAACAGGGGGAACACTACGAGCAGTACTTC
TRBD2 | TRBJ2-5 | TRBV9 | few | CASSGAGGPQETQYF | TGTGCCAGCAGCGGGGCGGGAGGCCCCCAAGAGACCCAGTACTTC
- | TRBJ2-1 | TRBV19 | - | CASSDLPPYNEQFF | TGTGCCAGCTCAGACCTCCCGCCCTACAATGAGCAGTTCTTC
TRBD2 | TRBJ2-1 | TRBV2 | many | CASSGRRSSYNEQFF | TGTGCCAGCAGCGGGAGGCGGAGCTCCTACAATGAGCAGTTCTTC
TRBD1 | TRBJ2-7 | TRBV15 | - | CATSGGQGPREQYF | TGTGCCACCAGCGGTGGACAGGGACCGCGCGAGCAGTACTTC
- | TRBJ1-3 | TRBV20-1 | many | CSASKTVGNTIYF | TGCAGTGCTAGTAAGACTGTTGGAAACACCATATATTTT
- | TRBJ2-3 | TRBV29-1 | many | CSEIADPTDTQYF | TGCAGCGAGATAGCGGACCCCACAGATACGCAGTATTTT
- | TRBJ2-1 | TRBV14 | many | CASSQRAGVYEQFF | TGTGCCAGCAGCCAGCGAGCGGGTGTTTATGAGCAGTTCTTC
- | TRBJ2-5 | TRBV18 | many | CASSPRLQETQYF | TGTGCCAGCTCACCACGGCTCCAAGAGACCCAGTACTTC
- | TRBJ1-1 | TRBV28 | many | CASSKDSDTEAFF | TGTGCCAGCAGCAAGGACAGCGACACTGAAGCTTTCTTT
- | TRBJ1-2 | TRBV24-1 | medium-sized | CATSDLGYSGYTF | TGTGCCACCAGTGATTTGGGGTACTCCGGCTACACCTTC
TRBD2 | TRBJ2-3 | TRBV9 | - | CASSVLPSGSTDTQYF | TGTGCCAGCAGCGTACTTCCTAGCGGGAGTACAGATACGCAGTATTTT
- | TRBJ2-7 | TRBV2 | many | CASGGSSYEQYF | TGTGCCAGCGGTGGGAGCTCCTACGAGCAGTACTTC
- | TRBJ2-7 | TRBV7-9 | many | CASSFSGTRGNEQYF | TGTGCCAGCAGCTTTTCTGGGACCCGTGGTAACGAGCAGTACTTC
- | TRBJ2-5 | TRBV28 | many | CASRLQGPRQETQYF | TGTGCCAGCAGGCTACAGGGACCACGTCAAGAGACCCAGTACTTC
TRBD2 | TRBJ2-1 | TRBV7-8 | - | CASSLVLAGGTGISNEQFF | TGTGCCAGCAGCTTAGTACTAGCGGGAGGTACGGGGATTTCCAATGAGCAGTTCTTC